This T cell receptor (beta chain) was observed in a study of T cell responses to AZD1222 COVID-19 vaccine. General observations from the study: Once two AZD1222 doses were given, Spike-specific TCR breadth and depth went up. Clonal diversity was possibly underestimated, and the donors were mostly white British, with more females. At baseline, just a handful of AZD1222 recipients tested seropositive.

Analysis merged second doses at about 4 or about 12 weeks. V lost 1 base and J lost 1, with 4 bases in between. Germline loops: CDR1 LGHDT, CDR2 YNNKEL (reference sequence). The CDR3 length is 13 residues. TCRdb's table, derived via immunoSEQ multiplex PCR, lists solely in-frame clones and lacks some. The repertoire has about 100,000 clones, 75% to 95% of them found once; the top ten carry 5% to 8%. In the case of this clone: Its antigen is unidentified. Other DNA sequences in this sample translate to the same CDR3.

The source is an adult who received the AZD1222 COVID-19 vaccine. The sequencing here drew on peripheral blood, taken 28 days after the second AZD1222 dose. The chain recombines TRBV3-1 (or the pseudogene TRBV3-2) with TRBJ1-1, with D hard to call. CDR3 residues: CASSQGGNTEAFF. The DNA of the CDR3 is TGTGCCAGCAGCCAAGGCGGGAACACTGAAGCTTTCTTT.